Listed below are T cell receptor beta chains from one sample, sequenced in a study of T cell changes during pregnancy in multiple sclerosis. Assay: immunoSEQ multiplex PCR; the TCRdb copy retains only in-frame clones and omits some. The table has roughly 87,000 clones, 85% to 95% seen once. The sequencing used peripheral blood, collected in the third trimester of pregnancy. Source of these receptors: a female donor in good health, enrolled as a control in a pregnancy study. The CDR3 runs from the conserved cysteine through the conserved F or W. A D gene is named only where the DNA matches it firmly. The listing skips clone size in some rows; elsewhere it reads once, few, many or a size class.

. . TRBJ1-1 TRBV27 TGTGCCAGCAGTTTCGGTCAGAACACTGAAGCTTTCTTT CASSFGQNTEAFF
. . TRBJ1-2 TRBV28 TGTGCCAGCAGGGGACAACAGTGGACTGGACTCTATGGCTACACCTTC CASRGQQWTGLYGYTF
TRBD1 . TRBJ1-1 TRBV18 TGTGCCAGCTCTCGGGACAGGGCAGACACTGAAGCTTTCTTT CASSRDRADTEAFF
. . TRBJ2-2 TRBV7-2 TGTGCCAGCAGCTCCGTTGGGGGGTGGAGCACCGGGGAGCTGTTTTTT CASSSVGGWSTGELFF
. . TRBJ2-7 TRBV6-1 TGTGCCAGCAGGATGACAGTTCTTGACGAGCAGTACTTC CASRMTVLDEQYF
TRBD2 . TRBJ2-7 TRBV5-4 TGTGCCAGCAGCTCTAGGACTAGCGGGAGCTCCTACGAGCAGTACTTC CASSSRTSGSSYEQYF
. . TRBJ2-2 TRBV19 TGTGCCAGTAGTATTGACACGAGGAACACCGGGGAGCTGTTTTTT CASSIDTRNTGELFF
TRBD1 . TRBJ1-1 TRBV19 TGTGCCAGTAGTATAGATCCCCCGACAGGGGGCGGACGGTACACTGAAGCTTTCTTT CASSIDPPTGGGRYTEAFF
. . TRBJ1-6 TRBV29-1 TGCAGCGTCCGGGACTTTTGGGGTGATTCACCCCTCCACTTT CSVRDFWGDSPLHF
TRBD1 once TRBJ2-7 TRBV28 TGTGCCAGCAGCTGGCAGGGGGCGCGGGAGCAGTACTTC CASSWQGAREQYF
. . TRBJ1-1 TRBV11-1 TGTGCCAGCAGCCCTGGGCAGGGCGGGGACACTGAAGCTTTCTTT CASSPGQGGDTEAFF
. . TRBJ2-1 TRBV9 TGTGCCAGCAGCGTAGGGTTAGCAAACTACAATGAGCAGTTCTTC CASSVGLANYNEQFF
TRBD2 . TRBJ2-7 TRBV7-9 TGTGCCAGCAGCCCAGGGACTAGCAGGCCCGAGCAGTACTTC CASSPGTSRPEQYF
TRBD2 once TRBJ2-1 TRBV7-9 TGTGCCAGCAGCTTTGGGACTAGCGGAAACTCCTACAATGAGCAGTTCTTC CASSFGTSGNSYNEQFF
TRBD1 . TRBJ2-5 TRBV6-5 TGTGCCAGCAGTTACGGACAGGGCCAAGAGACCCAGTACTTC CASSYGQGQETQYF
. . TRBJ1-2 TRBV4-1 TGCGCCAGCAGCCCCCTTGTAGTGGGGCTGAACTATGGCTACACCTTC CASSPLVVGLNYGYTF
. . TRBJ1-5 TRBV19 . CASTSGMDQPQHF
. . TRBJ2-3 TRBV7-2 TGTGCCAGCAGCGTCCAAGGTTCAGAGGCAGATACGCAGTATTTT CASSVQGSEADTQYF
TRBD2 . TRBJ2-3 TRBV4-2 TGTGCCAGCAGCCAAGGGGAGGCTAGCGGAGACACGCAGTATTTT CASSQGEASGDTQYF
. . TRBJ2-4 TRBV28 TGTGCCAGCAGTGAGGGTCAGTCAAACATTCAGTACTTC CASSEGQSNIQYF
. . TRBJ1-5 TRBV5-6 TGTGCCAGCAGCTTGCACGGCGGGAGTTCTAATCAGCCCCAGCATTTT CASSLHGGSSNQPQHF
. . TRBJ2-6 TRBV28 TGTGCCAGCAGTTTAAGGGGCACTGGGGGGAGGGCCAACGTCCTGACTTTC CASSLRGTGGRANVLTF
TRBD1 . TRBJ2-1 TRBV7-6 TGTGCCAGCAGCCCCGGACAGGGCGAGCAGTTCTTC CASSPGQGEQFF
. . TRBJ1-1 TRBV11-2 TGTGCCAGCAGCTCTGGAGTGAACACTGAAGCTTTCTTT CASSSGVNTEAFF
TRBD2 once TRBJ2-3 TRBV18 TGTGCCAGCTCACCATCGGGAGGAGAGACAGATACGCAGTATTTT CASSPSGGETDTQYF
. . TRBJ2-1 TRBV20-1 TGCAGTGCTGACAGATACAATGAGCAGTTCTTC CSADRYNEQFF
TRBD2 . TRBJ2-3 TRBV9 TGTGCCAGCAGCGCCGCCCCAACTAGCGGGAGCGGGGGGAGCACAGATACGCAGTATTTT CASSAAPTSGSGGSTDTQYF
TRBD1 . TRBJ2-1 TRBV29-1 TGCAGCGTTGACTCGACAGGGGGCGGGAATGAGCAGTTCTTC CSVDSTGGGNEQFF
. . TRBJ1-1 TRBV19 TGTGCCAGTAAAAGGGGTTTTGGTCCTGAAGTCCCCCGTGAAGCTTTCTTT CASKRGFGPEVPREAFF
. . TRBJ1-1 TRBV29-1 TGCAGCGTTGTTTCGTCAGGGAACACTGAAGCTTTCTTT CSVVSSGNTEAFF
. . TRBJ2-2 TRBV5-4 TGTGCCACCCATAACACCGGGGAGCTGTTTTTT CATHNTGELFF
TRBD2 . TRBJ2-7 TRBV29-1 TGCAGCGTTCGGACTAGCGGATCCTCCTACGAGCAGTACTTC CSVRTSGSSYEQYF
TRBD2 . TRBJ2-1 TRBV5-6 TGTGCCAGCAGCTTGGCCCGGCTAGCGGGGGAATTCTACAATGAGCAGTTCTTC CASSLARLAGEFYNEQFF
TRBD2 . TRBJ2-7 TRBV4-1 TGCGCCAGCAGCCAAGAATTGATAGCGGGAGGCTCCGAGCAGTACTTC CASSQELIAGGSEQYF
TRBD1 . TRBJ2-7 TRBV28 TGTGCCAGCAGCAAGGACAGGGGACTCTACGAGCAGTACTTC CASSKDRGLYEQYF
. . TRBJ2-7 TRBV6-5 TGTGCCAGCAGCTCCTTTTGGTCCGGACACTACGAGCAGTACTTC CASSSFWSGHYEQYF
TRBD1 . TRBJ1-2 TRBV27 TGTGCCAGCAGTTTGACCCCTCCGGGACAGGGGGCAATCGGCTACACCTTC CASSLTPPGQGAIGYTF
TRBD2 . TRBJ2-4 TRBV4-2 TGTGCCAGCAGCCCCCTGACTAGCGGGAACAAGGGAAACATTCAGTACTTC CASSPLTSGNKGNIQYF
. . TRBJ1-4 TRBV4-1 TGCGCCAGCAGCCAGGGTAGCACCCTTGGGAAACTGTTTTTT CASSQGSTLGKLFF
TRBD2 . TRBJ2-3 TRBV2 TGTGCCAGCAGTCCCACTAGCGGGAGAAAAGATACGCAGTATTTT CASSPTSGRKDTQYF
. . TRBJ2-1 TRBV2 TGTGCCAGCAGTTCACAGGGCGGCTCCTACAATGAGCAGTTCTTC CASSSQGGSYNEQFF
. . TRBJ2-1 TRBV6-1 TGTGCCAGCAACCCAGGGATGGATGAGCAGTTCTTC CASNPGMDEQFF
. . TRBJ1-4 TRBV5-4 TGTGCCAGCACCCCGGGGTCGGTCTCGGCTAATGAAAAACTGTTTTTT CASTPGSVSANEKLFF
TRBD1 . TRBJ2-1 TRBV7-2 TGTGCCAGCAGCTCGGACAGGGGGAAATACAATGAGCAGTTCTTC CASSSDRGKYNEQFF
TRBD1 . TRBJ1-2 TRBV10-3 TGTGCCATCAGTGAGCCAGGACAGGAGTATGGCTACACCTTC CAISEPGQEYGYTF
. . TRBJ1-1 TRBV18 TGTGCCAGCTCACCACCGACATTAAACACTGAAGCTTTCTTT CASSPPTLNTEAFF
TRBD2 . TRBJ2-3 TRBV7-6 TGTGCCAGCAGCTTGACTAGCGGCACAGATACGCAGTATTTT CASSLTSGTDTQYF
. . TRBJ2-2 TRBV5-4 TGTGCCAGCAGCTCGCAGGGCTTCAAGGGCACCGGGGAGCTGTTTTTT CASSSQGFKGTGELFF
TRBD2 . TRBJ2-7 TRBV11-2 TGTGCCAGCAGCTATAGCGGGAGTTCCTACGAGCAGTACTTC CASSYSGSSYEQYF